These 32 T cell receptor beta chains came from one sample sequenced in a study of cytomegalovirus exposure and HLA in healthy donors. PCR used 60 Vbeta primers and 13 Jbeta primers. Clones were sequenced by immunoSEQ multiplex PCR, and TCRdb holds only the in-frame ones, with some missing. The profile shows some 150,000 clones, more than 65% of them singletons. The sample taken for sequencing was PBMCs. The receptors come from a woman aged 45-65 years in good health and CMV-seronegative.

The chain links TRBV4-3 to TRBJ2-5, with D possibly matching TRBD1 (6 bases). In germline, CDR1 is LGHNA, CDR2 YSLEER. This CDR3 has 18 residues. Trimming removed 1 base at V and 2 bases at J, with 20 bases between. The DNA for the CDR3 is TGCGCCAGCAGCCAAGGACGGCCTCGGGACACGATACAAGAGACCCAGTACTTC. Its protein is CASSQGRPRDTIQETQYF.

This clone was observed a handful of times. The chain recombines TRBV4-3 with TRBJ2-3; weak D call: TRBD1 (6 bases). CDR1 is LGHNA and CDR2 is YSLEER in the germline V gene. V lost 2 bases and J lost 2, with 17 bases in between. The CDR3 totals 17 residues. CDR3 DNA: TGCGCCAGCAGCCAACTGATGGGAGCAGGGGTCACAGATACGCAGTATTTT. Translated: CASSQLMGAGVTDTQYF.

The chain recombines TRBV5-5 with TRBJ1-1, with 8 positions matching TRBD1. The ends lost 3 bases at V and 2 bases at J; junction bases unmatched: 6. Looked up from germline, CDR1 is SGHKS and CDR2 is YYEKEE (reference sequence). This CDR3 contains 15 residues. Here the CDR3 reads CASSYGQGPNTEAFF. The CDR3 coding sequence is TGTGCCAGCAGCTACGGACAGGGACCTAACACTGAAGCTTTCTTT.

This clone was found once. The V call is TRBV5-1, the J call TRBJ1-1, with 11 bases lining up with TRBD1. V was pared by 4 bases and J by 1 base, with 6 bases of the junction left unmatched. The CDR3 consists of 16 residues. Germline-derived CDR1 and CDR2 are SGHRS and YFSETQ. CDR3 residues: CASSPGQGAWNTEAFF. The CDR3, as DNA: TGCGCCAGCAGCCCCGGACAGGGGGCATGGAACACTGAAGCTTTCTTT.

The gene calls are TRBV5-4 and TRBJ2-7, with 7 positions matching TRBD1. V dropped 7 bases and J dropped 0; count of bases not matched to a gene: 19. The CDR3 is 18 residues long. The germline gives CDR1 SGHNT, CDR2 YYREEE (reference sequence). The CDR3 DNA follows: TGTGCCAGCCCCCGAGCCGTGGAAACAGGGGACGACTCCTACGAGCAGTACTTC. It is translated as CASPRAVETGDDSYEQYF.

This clone has only a few counts. The V call is TRBV28, the J call TRBJ2-7; 7 positions agree with TRBD1. The CDR3 runs 12 residues. Unmatched junction bases numbered 6, after V lost 7 bases and J lost 6 bases. From germline, CDR1 is MDHEN and CDR2 SYDVKM. CDR3 sequence: CASKPTGFEQYF. The CDR3 DNA reads as TGTGCCAGCAAACCGACAGGGTTCGAGCAGTACTTC.

The sample holds a few counts of this clone. This chain uses TRBV28 with TRBJ1-1, with a weak D call TRBD1 (6 bases). The CDR3 has 16 amino acids. Germline CDR1 and CDR2: MDHEN and SYDVKM. Trimming took off 5 bases at V and 1 base at J, with 17 bases between the two ends. CDR3 nucleotides: TGTGCCAGCAGTCCCCCGGGGGGCTGGTGGAACACTGAAGCTTTCTTT. Translated, it gives CASSPPGGWWNTEAFF. The full variable domain, in which reference TRBV28 and TRBJ1-1 provide the parts outside the CDR3, is DVKVTQSSRYLVKRTGEKVFLECVQDMDHENMFWYRQDPGLGLRLIYFSYDVKMKEKGDIPEGYSVSREKKERFSLILESASTNQTSMYLCASSPPGGWWNTEAFFGQGTRLTVV.

This rearrangement joins TRBV9 to TRBJ2-1; 8 positions match TRBD2. The germline V gene encodes CDR1 SGDLS and CDR2 YYNGEE. The junction had 11 bases not matched to a gene; V was cut back by 10 bases and J by 5 bases. CDR3 size: 14 residues. CDR3 in amino acids: CASRRTSWDNEQFF. The CDR3, as DNA: TGTGCCTCCCGAAGGACTAGCTGGGACAATGAGCAGTTCTTC. Based on the CDR3 plus reference TRBV9 and TRBJ2-1, the full variable domain is DSGVTQTPKHLITATGQRVTLRCSPRSGDLSVYWYQQSLDQGLQFLIQYYNGEERAKGNILERFSAQQFPDLHSELNLSSLELGDSALYFCASRRTSWDNEQFFGPGTRLTVL.

This clone was observed a handful of times. This sequence joins TRBV30 and TRBJ2-6; 9 nucleotides align to TRBD2. CDR3 length: 16 amino acids. V gave up 7 bases and J gave up 0 bases; unmatched junction bases: 7. Germline V lookup: CDR1 GTSNPN, CDR2 SVGIG (reference sequence). The CDR3 coding sequence is TGTGCCTTTACTCTAGCGGGGAGCTCTGGGGCCAACGTCCTGACTTTC. Residues: CAFTLAGSSGANVLTF.

This clone has only a few counts. One junction end disagrees with the germline gene, perhaps due to a read error. The gene calls are TRBV7-9 and TRBJ1-5; D is ambiguous. The CDR3 has 13 amino acids. Germline CDR1 is SEHNR and CDR2 is FQNEAQ (reference sequence). The CDR3 DNA reads as TGTTCCAGCAGCTTGACGGGAAATCAGCCCCAGCATTTT. This gives the protein CSSSLTGNQPQHF.

This chain links TRBV30 with TRBJ1-2, with 7 bases lining up with TRBD1. Germline loops: CDR1 GTSNPN, CDR2 SVGIG (reference sequence). There are 13 residues in the CDR3. The J segment lost 5 bases and the V segment lost 5 bases, leaving 8 bases of the junction unmatched. CDR3 sequence (DNA): TGTGCCTGGGGAAGGGACAGACCTTATGGCTACACCTTC. Amino acid sequence: CAWGRDRPYGYTF.

V usage is TRBV27 and J usage is TRBJ2-1; 10 nucleotides align to TRBD2. Germline values: CDR1 MNHEY, CDR2 SMNVEV (reference sequence). This CDR3 is built from 15 residues. Losses at the gene ends were 6 bases for V and 0 bases for J; bases not matched to a gene: 2. CDR3 residues: CASRLAGSSYNEQFF. The CDR3 nucleotides read TGTGCCAGCAGACTAGCGGGGAGCTCCTACAATGAGCAGTTCTTC.

The chain carries TRBV27 and TRBJ2-2, with D perhaps TRBD1 (5 bases). V lost 2 bases and J lost 6, with 7 bases in between. The CDR3 is 13 residues long. Germline assignment: CDR1 MNHEY and CDR2 SMNVEV (reference sequence). The CDR3 DNA follows: TGTGCCAGCAGTTTAGTAGGGGCCGGGGAGCTGTTTTTT. Protein product: CASSLVGAGELFF.

The chain joins TRBV5-4 to TRBJ1-2; 12 bases are shared with TRBD1. Germline-derived CDR1 and CDR2 are SGHNT and YYREEE (reference sequence). Trimming removed 5 bases from V and 4 bases from J; junction bases left unmatched: 9. The CDR3 has 16 residues. CDR3 DNA sequence: TGTGCCAGCAGGGAAGGGACAGGGGGCCCGATCTATGGCTACACCTTC. The encoded protein is CASREGTGGPIYGYTF.

The V call is TRBV11-2, the J call TRBJ2-7; 8 nucleotides line up with TRBD1. J gave up 2 bases and V 2 bases, and 5 bases lay outside the gene matches. Germline assignment: CDR1 SGHAT and CDR2 FQNNGV. The CDR3 has 15 amino acids. CDR3 coding DNA: TGTGCCAGCAGCTTATGGGGCAGGGGGCCCTACGAGCAGTACTTC. This codes for CASSLWGRGPYEQYF.

This chain connects TRBV6-1 to TRBJ2-7, with 9 nucleotides matching TRBD1. The CDR3 covers 14 residues. Germline assignment: CDR1 MNHNS and CDR2 SASEGT. With 6 bases clipped from V and 5 bases from J, the junction kept 8 bases outside the gene matches. The CDR3 region is CASRDIQGANEQYF. Here the CDR3 DNA reads TGTGCCAGCAGAGACATACAGGGGGCTAACGAGCAGTACTTC.

V is TRBV7-2 and J is TRBJ2-7, with 13 positions matching TRBD2. The CDR3 totals 17 residues. Germline CDR1 reads SGHTA; CDR2 reads FQGNSA. J was trimmed by 7 bases and V by 5 bases; bases with no gene match: 14. Here the CDR3 reads CASSTGTSGTLMGEQYF. The CDR3 DNA reads TGTGCCAGCAGCACCGGGACTAGCGGGACTCTAATGGGGGAGCAGTACTTC.

The V call is TRBV6-5, the J call TRBJ1-2; 9 nucleotides match TRBD1. Looked up from germline, CDR1 is MNHEY and CDR2 is SVGAGI. The CDR3 length is 13 residues. V lost 6 bases to trimming and J lost 6 bases; unmatched junction nucleotides: 5. The CDR3: CASRGGTGHGYTF. Written as DNA, the CDR3 is TGTGCCAGCAGAGGGGGGACAGGGCATGGCTACACCTTC.

V gene TRBV28 combines with J gene TRBJ1-5; no clear D. Germline lookup yields CDR1 MDHEN and CDR2 SYDVKM. This CDR3 comprises 18 residues. V was clipped by 7 bases and J by 0 bases, with 22 bases between them. CDR3 residues: CASTPMGSMSYSNQPQHF. The CDR3 nucleotides read TGTGCCAGCACCCCGATGGGCAGCATGTCCTATAGCAATCAGCCCCAGCATTTT.

V gene TRBV7-9 combines with J gene TRBJ2-5, with 8 bases identical to TRBD1. The CDR3 spans 16 residues. J was trimmed by 5 bases and V by 1 base; bases with no gene match: 9. The V gene's germline CDR1 is SEHNR and CDR2 FQNEAQ (reference sequence). CDR3 loop: CASSLGGQGLLETQYF. CDR3 coding DNA: TGTGCCAGCAGCTTAGGCGGACAGGGTCTATTGGAGACCCAGTACTTC.

This chain's CDR3 is CAGRDRGDTIYF. The DNA of the CDR3 is TGTGCCGGCCGAGACAGGGGGGACACCATATATTTT. The rearrangement uses TRBV6-1 and TRBJ1-3, with 9 bases lining up with TRBD1. CDR1 is MNHNS and CDR2 is SASEGT in the germline V gene. V was pared by 11 bases and J by 8 bases, with 7 bases of the junction left unmatched. The CDR3 extends over 12 amino acids.

In DNA form, the CDR3 reads TGTGCCAGCAGCCCCCTATCAGATACGCAGTATTTT. Protein: CASSPLSDTQYF. This rearrangement joins TRBV2 to TRBJ2-3; D call uncertain. The germline gives CDR1 SNHLY, CDR2 FYNNEI. This CDR3 has 12 residues. V gave up 6 bases and J gave up 4 bases, with 8 bases separating them.

The chain has TRBV18 and TRBJ1-2; 7 bases agree with TRBD1. Germline CDR1 KGHSH, CDR2 LQKENI. The CDR3 consists of 15 residues. J lost 4 bases, V lost 2 bases, and 7 bases had no gene match. In nucleotides, the CDR3 is TGTGCCAGCTCACCAAGAACAGGGGAAAGCTATGGCTACACCTTC. This translates into CASSPRTGESYGYTF.

This clone was observed a single time. CDR3 residues: CASNAHLQGAEDSPLHF. The CDR3 nucleotides are TGTGCCAGCAACGCACACTTACAGGGTGCAGAGGATTCACCCCTCCACTTT. The V call is TRBV2, the J call TRBJ1-6; possibly TRBD1 for D (6 bases). The CDR3 consists of 17 residues. V lost 7 bases and J lost 8, with 24 bases in between. CDR1 and CDR2 (germline): SNHLY, FYNNEI. Full variable domain (outside the CDR3, taken from reference TRBV2 and TRBJ1-6): EPEVTQTPSHQVTQMGQEVILRCVPISNHLYFYWYRQILGQKVEFLVSFYNNEISEKSEIFDDQFSVERPDGSNFTLKIRSTKLEDSAMYFCASNAHLQGAEDSPLHFGNGTRLTVT.

The rearrangement links TRBV5-5 to TRBJ2-7; 8 bases match TRBD1. With V trimmed by 1 base and J by 4 bases, 4 bases remained unmatched. The germline V gene has CDR1 SGHKS and CDR2 YYEKEE (reference sequence). CDR3 length: 14 amino acids. The DNA of the CDR3 is TGTGCCAGCAGCTTGCAGGACAGGGTTTACGAGCAGTACTTC. This encodes CASSLQDRVYEQYF. The variable domain in full, completed from reference TRBV5-5 and TRBJ2-7, reads DAGVTQSPTHLIKTRGQQVTLRCSPISGHKSVSWYQQVLGQGPQFIFQYYEKEERGRGNFPDRFSARQFPNYSSELNVNALLLGDSALYLCASSLQDRVYEQYFGPGTRLTVT.

The chain employs TRBV7-8 and TRBJ1-2; 7 bases align to TRBD1. The CDR3 is made up of 18 amino acids. With V trimmed by 1 base and J by 7 bases, 18 bases remained unmatched. Germline CDR1 reads SGHVS; CDR2 reads FQNEAQ. The CDR3 DNA reads TGTGCCAGCAGCTTAGGGGCCAGGGGGAGTCTTACGAAAATTGGCTACACCTTC. The encoded protein is CASSLGARGSLTKIGYTF.

J is TRBJ1-5 and V is TRBV27; 8 bases agree with TRBD1. Germline CDR1 and CDR2: MNHEY and SMNVEV (reference sequence). V gave up 6 bases and J gave up 7 bases; unmatched junction bases: 11. The CDR3 runs to 15 residues. CDR3 sequence (DNA): TGTGCCAGCAGGGGCTCGACAGGGGCAGGGCAGCCCCAGCATTTT. This translates into CASRGSTGAGQPQHF.

J is TRBJ2-1 and V is TRBV5-1; TRBD1 matches at 10 bases. CDR3 length: 16 residues. Germline assignment: CDR1 SGHRS and CDR2 YFSETQ. Trimming took 4 bases from V and 4 from J; bases not matched to a gene: 8. CDR3 DNA: TGCGCCAGCAGCCCGGGAGGACAGGGGGGATACAATGAGCAGTTCTTC. This sequence encodes CASSPGGQGGYNEQFF.

This chain uses TRBV10-3 with TRBJ2-5, with a possible D match to TRBD2 (7 bases). Germline V gives CDR1 ENHRY, CDR2 SYGVKD. CDR3 size: 15 residues. Trimming cost V 0 bases and J 4 bases, with 12 bases left between them. CDR3 coding DNA: TGTGCCATCAGTGAGTCGCCCGGGGGGCGAGAGACCCAGTACTTC. Translated: CAISESPGGRETQYF.

This chain links TRBV28 with TRBJ2-3; D is ambiguous. V was trimmed by 5 bases and J by 3 bases, leaving 21 bases between them. CDR1 and CDR2 from the germline V gene are MDHEN and SYDVKM. This CDR3 spans 17 amino acids. In nucleotides, the CDR3 is TGTGCCAGCAGTCGTATAGCCCTCTATCGCGCGACAGATACGCAGTATTTT. This encodes CASSRIALYRATDTQYF.

The gene calls are TRBV7-9 and TRBJ2-7, with D possibly TRBD1 on 6 matching bases. The CDR3 spans 13 residues. Germline values: CDR1 SEHNR, CDR2 FQNEAQ (reference sequence). The V end was cut by 5 bases, the J end by 3 bases, with 11 bases between. The DNA of the CDR3 is TGTGCCAGCAGCGGACAGCGGATCTACGAGCAGTACTTC. Amino acids: CASSGQRIYEQYF. Complete variable domain (other parts from reference TRBV7-9 and TRBJ2-7): DTGVSQNPRHKITKRGQNVTFRCDPISEHNRLYWYRQTLGQGPEFLTYFQNEAQLEKSRLLSDRFSAERPKGSFSTLEIQRTEQGDSAMYLCASSGQRIYEQYFGPGTRLTVT.

The chain is built from TRBV7-9 and TRBJ2-4; 10 nucleotides line up with TRBD1. CDR1 is SEHNR and CDR2 is FQNEAQ in the germline V gene (reference sequence). CDR3 length: 15 amino acids. The ends lost 2 bases at V and 8 bases at J; junction bases unmatched: 6. The CDR3 DNA follows: TGTGCCAGCAGCTTACTCGGGACAGGGGAGGACATTCAGTACTTC. Protein sequence: CASSLLGTGEDIQYF.